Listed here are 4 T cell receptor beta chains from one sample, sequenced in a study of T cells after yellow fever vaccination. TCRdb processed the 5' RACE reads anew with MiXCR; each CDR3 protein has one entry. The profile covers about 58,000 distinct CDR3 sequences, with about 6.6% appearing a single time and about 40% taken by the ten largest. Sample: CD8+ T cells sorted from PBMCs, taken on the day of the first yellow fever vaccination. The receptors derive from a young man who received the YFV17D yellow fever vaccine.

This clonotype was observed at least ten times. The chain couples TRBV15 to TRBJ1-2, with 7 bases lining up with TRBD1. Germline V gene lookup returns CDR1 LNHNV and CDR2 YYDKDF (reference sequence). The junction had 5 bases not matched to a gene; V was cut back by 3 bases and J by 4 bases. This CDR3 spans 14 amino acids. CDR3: CATSSDRVGYGYTF. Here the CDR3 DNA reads TGTGCCACCAGCAGTGACAGGGTTGGCTATGGCTACACCTTC.

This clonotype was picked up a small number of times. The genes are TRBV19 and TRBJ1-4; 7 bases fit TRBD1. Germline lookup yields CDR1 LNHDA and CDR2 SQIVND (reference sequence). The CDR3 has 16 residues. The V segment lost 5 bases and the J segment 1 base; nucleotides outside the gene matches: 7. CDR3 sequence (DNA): TGTGCCAGTAGTTCCGGACAGGACCGAACTAATGAAAAACTGTTTTTT. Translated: CASSSGQDRTNEKLFF. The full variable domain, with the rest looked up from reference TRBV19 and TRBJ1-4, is DGGITQSPKYLFRKEGQNVTLSCEQNLNHDAMYWYRQDPGQGLRLIYYSQIVNDFQKGDIAEGYSVSREKKESFPLTVTSAQKNPTAFYLCASSSGQDRTNEKLFFGSGTQLSVL.

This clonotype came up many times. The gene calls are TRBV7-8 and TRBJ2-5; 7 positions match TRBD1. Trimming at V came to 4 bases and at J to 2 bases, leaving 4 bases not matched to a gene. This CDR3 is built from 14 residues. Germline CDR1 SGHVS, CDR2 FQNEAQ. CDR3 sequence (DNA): TGTGCCAGCAGCTCTTGGACAGGACAAGAGACCCAGTACTTC. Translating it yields CASSSWTGQETQYF.

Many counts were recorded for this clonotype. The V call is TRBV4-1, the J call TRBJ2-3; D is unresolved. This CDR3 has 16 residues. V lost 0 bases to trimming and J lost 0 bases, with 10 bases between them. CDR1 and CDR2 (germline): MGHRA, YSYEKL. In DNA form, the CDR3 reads TGCGCCAGCAGCCAAGAGTGGGCCACTAGCACAGATACGCAGTATTTT. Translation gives CASSQEWATSTDTQYF.